The source of this T cell receptor (beta chain) is a study of T cells after yellow fever vaccination. Study observations and caveats: The booster response re-showed most primary clones: around 97% CD4, roughly 91% CD8.

TCRdb fed the 5' RACE reads into MiXCR, producing one record per CDR3 protein. The sample carries tens of thousands of distinct CDR3 sequences, roughly 8% recorded once. The V end lost 0 bases, the J end lost 0 bases, and 15 bases lay between the germline ends. Looked up from germline, CDR1 is DFQATT and CDR2 is SNEGSKA (reference sequence). The CDR3 has 16 residues. A remark on this clonotype: Its cognate antigen is unknown.

The sequence derives from a man aged 25 to 40 who received the YFV17D yellow fever vaccine. The chain links TRBV20-1 to TRBJ2-7, with D perhaps matching TRBD2 (6 bases). The sample consisted of CD8+ T cells sorted from PBMCs, taken on the day of the yellow fever booster vaccination. CDR3 sequence reads: CSARDFWAGSSYEQYF. The CDR3 region has the DNA TGCAGTGCTAGAGACTTTTGGGCGGGGAGCTCCTACGAGCAGTACTTC.